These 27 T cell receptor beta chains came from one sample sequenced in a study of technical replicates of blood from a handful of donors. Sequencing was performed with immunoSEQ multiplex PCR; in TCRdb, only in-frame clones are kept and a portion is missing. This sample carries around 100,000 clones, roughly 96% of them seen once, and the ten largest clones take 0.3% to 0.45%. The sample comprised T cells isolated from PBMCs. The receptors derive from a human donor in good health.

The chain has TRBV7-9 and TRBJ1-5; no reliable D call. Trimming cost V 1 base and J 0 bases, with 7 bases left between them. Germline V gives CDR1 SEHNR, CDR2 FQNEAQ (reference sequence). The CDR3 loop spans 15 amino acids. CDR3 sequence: CASSLGGYSNQPQHF. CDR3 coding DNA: TGTGCCAGCAGCTTAGGCGGGTATAGCAATCAGCCCCAGCATTTT.

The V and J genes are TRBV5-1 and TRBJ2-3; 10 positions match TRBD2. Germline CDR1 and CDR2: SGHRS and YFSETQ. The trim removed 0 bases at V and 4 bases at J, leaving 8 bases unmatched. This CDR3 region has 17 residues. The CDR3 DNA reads TGCGCCAGCAGCTTGGGGAAACTAGCGGGGACGGCAGATACGCAGTATTTT. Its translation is CASSLGKLAGTADTQYF.

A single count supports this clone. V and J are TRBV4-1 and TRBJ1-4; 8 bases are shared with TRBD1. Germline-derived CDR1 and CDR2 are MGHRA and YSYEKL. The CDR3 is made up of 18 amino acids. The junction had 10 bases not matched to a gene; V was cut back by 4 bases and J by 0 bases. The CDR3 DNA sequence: TGCGCCAGCAGCCCTAAGACAGGGGTGATGGCAACTAATGAAAAACTGTTTTTT. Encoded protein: CASSPKTGVMATNEKLFF.

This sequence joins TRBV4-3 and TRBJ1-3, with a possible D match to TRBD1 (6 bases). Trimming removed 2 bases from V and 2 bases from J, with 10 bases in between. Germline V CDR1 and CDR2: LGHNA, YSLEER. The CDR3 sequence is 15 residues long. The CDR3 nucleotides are TGCGCCAGCAGCCAACTAGACAGGACTGGAAACACCATATATTTT. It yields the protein CASSQLDRTGNTIYF.

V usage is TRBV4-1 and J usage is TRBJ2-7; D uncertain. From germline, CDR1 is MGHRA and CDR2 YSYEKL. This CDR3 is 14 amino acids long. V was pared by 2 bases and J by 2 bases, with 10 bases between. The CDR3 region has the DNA TGCGCCAGCAGCCAAATGGATGGAGCCTACGAGCAGTACTTC. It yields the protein CASSQMDGAYEQYF.

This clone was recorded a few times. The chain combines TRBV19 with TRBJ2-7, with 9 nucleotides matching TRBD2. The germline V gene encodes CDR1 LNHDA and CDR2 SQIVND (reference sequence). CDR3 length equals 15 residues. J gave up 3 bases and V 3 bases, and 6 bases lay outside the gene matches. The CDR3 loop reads CASSMLREGLYEQYF. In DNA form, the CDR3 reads TGTGCCAGTAGTATGTTGCGGGAGGGTCTCTACGAGCAGTACTTC. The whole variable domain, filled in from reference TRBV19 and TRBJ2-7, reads DGGITQSPKYLFRKEGQNVTLSCEQNLNHDAMYWYRQDPGQGLRLIYYSQIVNDFQKGDIAEGYSVSREKKESFPLTVTSAQKNPTAFYLCASSMLREGLYEQYFGPGTRLTVT.

CDR3 coding DNA: TGTGCCTGGAGTGCCTCCTCGCGGGTCCACAATGAGCAGTTCTTC. Residues: CAWSASSRVHNEQFF. V and J are TRBV30 and TRBJ2-1; a possible D gene is TRBD2 (5 bases). Trimming cost V 1 base and J 5 bases, with 15 bases left between them. CDR3 length equals 15 residues. Germline assignment: CDR1 GTSNPN and CDR2 SVGIG (reference sequence).

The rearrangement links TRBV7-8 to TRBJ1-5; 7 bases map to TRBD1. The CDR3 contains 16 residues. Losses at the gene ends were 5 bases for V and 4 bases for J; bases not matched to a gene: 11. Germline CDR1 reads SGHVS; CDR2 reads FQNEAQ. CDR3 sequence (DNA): TGTGCCAGCAGCCCCGCAGGGGGGTCCTTTAATCAGCCCCAGCATTTT. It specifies CASSPAGGSFNQPQHF.

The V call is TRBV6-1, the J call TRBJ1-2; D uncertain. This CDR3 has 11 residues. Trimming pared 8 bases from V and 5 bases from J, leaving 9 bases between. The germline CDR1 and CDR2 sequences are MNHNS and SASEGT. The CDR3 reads CASLGDYGYTF. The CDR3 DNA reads TGTGCCAGCCTCGGGGATTATGGCTACACCTTC.

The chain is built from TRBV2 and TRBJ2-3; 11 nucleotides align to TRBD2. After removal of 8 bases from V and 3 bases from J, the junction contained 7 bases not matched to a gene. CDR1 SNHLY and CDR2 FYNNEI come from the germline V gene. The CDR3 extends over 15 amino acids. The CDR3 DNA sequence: TGTGCCAGCTGCCTAGCGGGAGGATGGACAGATACGCAGTATTTT. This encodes CASCLAGGWTDTQYF.

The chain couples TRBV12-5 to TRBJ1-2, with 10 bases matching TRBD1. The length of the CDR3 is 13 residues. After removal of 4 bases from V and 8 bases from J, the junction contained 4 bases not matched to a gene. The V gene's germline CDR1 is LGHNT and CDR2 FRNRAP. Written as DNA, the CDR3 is TGTGCTAGTGGTTCGGGACAGGGGACCGGCTACACCTTC. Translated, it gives CASGSGQGTGYTF.

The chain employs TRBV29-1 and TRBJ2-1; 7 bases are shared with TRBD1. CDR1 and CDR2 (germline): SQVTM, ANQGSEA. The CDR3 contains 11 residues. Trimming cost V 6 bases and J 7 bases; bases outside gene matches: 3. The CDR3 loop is CSVDRSNEQFF. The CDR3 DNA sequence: TGCAGCGTGGACAGGTCAAATGAGCAGTTCTTC.

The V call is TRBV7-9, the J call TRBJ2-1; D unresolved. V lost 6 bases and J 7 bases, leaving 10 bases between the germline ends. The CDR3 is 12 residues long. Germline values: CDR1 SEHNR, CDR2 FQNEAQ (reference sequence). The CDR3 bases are TGTGCCAGCAGTCCCCTCGGGAATGAGCAGTTCTTC. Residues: CASSPLGNEQFF.

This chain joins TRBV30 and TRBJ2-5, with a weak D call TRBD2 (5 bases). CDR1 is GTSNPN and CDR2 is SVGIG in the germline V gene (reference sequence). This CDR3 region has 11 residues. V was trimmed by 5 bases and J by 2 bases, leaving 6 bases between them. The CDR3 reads CAWGLQETQYF. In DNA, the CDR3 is TGTGCCTGGGGACTTCAAGAGACCCAGTACTTC.

The CDR3 loop is CASSEFRFSSYEQYF. In nucleotides, the CDR3 is TGTGCCAGCAGTGAGTTCAGGTTCAGCTCCTACGAGCAGTACTTC. The chain couples TRBV2 to TRBJ2-7; D ambiguous. V was clipped by 3 bases and J by 0 bases, with 12 bases between them. The germline V gene encodes CDR1 SNHLY and CDR2 FYNNEI. The CDR3 consists of 15 residues.

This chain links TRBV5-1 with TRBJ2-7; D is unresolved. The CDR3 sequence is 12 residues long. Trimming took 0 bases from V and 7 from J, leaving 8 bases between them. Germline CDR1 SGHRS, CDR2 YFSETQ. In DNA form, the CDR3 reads TGCGCCAGCAGCTTGGATACGAGGGAGCAGTACTTC. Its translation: CASSLDTREQYF.

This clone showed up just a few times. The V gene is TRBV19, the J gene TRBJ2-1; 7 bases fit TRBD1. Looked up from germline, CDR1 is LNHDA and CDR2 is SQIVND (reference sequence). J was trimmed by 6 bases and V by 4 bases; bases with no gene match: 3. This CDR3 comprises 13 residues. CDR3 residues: CASSNTGVNEQFF. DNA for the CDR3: TGTGCCAGTAGTAATACAGGGGTCAATGAGCAGTTCTTC.

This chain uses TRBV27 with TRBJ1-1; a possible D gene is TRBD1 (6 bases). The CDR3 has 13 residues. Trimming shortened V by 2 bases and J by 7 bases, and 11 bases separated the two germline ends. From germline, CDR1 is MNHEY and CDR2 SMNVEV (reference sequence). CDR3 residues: CASSLAQGIEAFF. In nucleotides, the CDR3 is TGTGCCAGCAGTTTAGCACAGGGTATTGAAGCTTTCTTT.

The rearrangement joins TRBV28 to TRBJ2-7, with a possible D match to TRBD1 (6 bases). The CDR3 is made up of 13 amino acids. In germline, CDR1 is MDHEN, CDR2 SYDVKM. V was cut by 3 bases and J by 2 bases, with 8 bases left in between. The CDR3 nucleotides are TGTGCCAGCAGTTTTAGGGGGACCTACGAGCAGTACTTC. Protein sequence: CASSFRGTYEQYF. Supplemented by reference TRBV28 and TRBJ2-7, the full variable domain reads DVKVTQSSRYLVKRTGEKVFLECVQDMDHENMFWYRQDPGLGLRLIYFSYDVKMKEKGDIPEGYSVSREKKERFSLILESASTNQTSMYLCASSFRGTYEQYFGPGTRLTVT.

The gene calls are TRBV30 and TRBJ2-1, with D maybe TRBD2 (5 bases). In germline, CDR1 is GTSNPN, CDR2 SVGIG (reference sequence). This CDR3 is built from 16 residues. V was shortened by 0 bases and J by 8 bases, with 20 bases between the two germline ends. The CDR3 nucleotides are TGTGCCTGGAGTGTATGGCCGGGAAATGGTGCTTATGAGCAGTTCTTC. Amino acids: CAWSVWPGNGAYEQFF.

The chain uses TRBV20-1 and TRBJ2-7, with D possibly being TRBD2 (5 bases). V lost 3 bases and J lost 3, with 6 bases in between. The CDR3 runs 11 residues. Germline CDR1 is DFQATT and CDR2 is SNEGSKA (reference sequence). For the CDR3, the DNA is TGCAGTGCTAGGGGAGTCTACGAGCAGTACTTC. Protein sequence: CSARGVYEQYF.

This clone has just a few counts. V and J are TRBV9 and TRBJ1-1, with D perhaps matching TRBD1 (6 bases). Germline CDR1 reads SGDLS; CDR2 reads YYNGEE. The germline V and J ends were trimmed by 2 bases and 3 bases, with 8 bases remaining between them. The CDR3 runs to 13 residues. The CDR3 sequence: CASSVSGDTEAFF. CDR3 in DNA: TGTGCCAGCAGCGTTTCAGGGGACACTGAAGCTTTCTTT.

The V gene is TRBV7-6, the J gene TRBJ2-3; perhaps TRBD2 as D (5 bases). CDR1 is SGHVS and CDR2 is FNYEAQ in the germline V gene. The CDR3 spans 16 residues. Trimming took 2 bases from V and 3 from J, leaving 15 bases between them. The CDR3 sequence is CASSLFSGLATDTQYF. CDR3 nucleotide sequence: TGTGCCAGCAGCTTATTCAGCGGATTGGCTACAGATACGCAGTATTTT.

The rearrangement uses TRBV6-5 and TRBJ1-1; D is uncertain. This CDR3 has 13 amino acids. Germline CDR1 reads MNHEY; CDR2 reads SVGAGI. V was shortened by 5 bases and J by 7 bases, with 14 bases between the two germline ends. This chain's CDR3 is CASSARLAGEAFF. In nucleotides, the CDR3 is TGTGCCAGCAGTGCTAGGTTGGCTGGTGAAGCTTTCTTT.

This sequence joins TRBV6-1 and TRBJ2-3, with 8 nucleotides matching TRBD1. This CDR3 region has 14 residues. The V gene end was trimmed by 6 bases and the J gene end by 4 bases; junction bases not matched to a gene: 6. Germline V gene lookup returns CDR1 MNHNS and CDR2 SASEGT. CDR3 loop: CASRGQGAADTQYF. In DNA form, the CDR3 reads TGTGCCAGCAGAGGGCAGGGGGCTGCAGATACGCAGTATTTT.

CDR3 region: CASSPGGGPLGTQYF. DNA of the CDR3: TGTGCCAGCAGCCCGGGGGGGGGCCCTCTCGGGACCCAGTACTTC. The chain joins TRBV4-2 to TRBJ2-5, with 8 bases lining up with TRBD2. This CDR3 is built from 15 residues. J gave up 7 bases and V 4 bases, and 11 bases lay outside the gene matches. Germline CDR1 is LGHNA and CDR2 is YNFKEQ.

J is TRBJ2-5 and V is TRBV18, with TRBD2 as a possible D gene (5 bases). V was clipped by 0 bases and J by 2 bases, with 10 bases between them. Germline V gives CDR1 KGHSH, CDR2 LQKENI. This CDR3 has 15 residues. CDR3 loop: CASSPPSGGQETQYF. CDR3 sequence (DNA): TGTGCCAGCTCACCACCGAGCGGCGGACAAGAGACCCAGTACTTC.